This T cell receptor (beta chain) was profiled in a study of spatial heterogeneity in lung cancer (dated by TCRdb to between 2018 and 2021). Context from the whole study: Donors were over 60 patients with early-stage, untreated non-small cell lung cancer from the lung TRACERx cohort. Beta-chain transcripts were consistently detected in greater numbers than alpha-chain transcripts, which likely reflects a higher abundance of beta-chain transcripts. At surgery, 200 or so tumor regions, roughly 62 matched nontumor lung samples and 45 to 60 PBMC samples were TCR-sequenced for both alpha and beta chains. In non-small cell lung cancer, the study made a quantitative comparison of TCR alpha and beta repertoires among multiple tumor regions, matched nontumor lung and blood. Nonsynonymous mutation counts, determined by whole-exome sequencing of tumor tissue, were related to TCR repertoire features. In the raw uncorrected reads, each unique combination of TCR and UMI appeared more than ten times on average. Follow-up PBMC samples were sequenced whenever available, with the median time to follow-up being about 2 years after resection. Results and caveats for the whole study, not just this receptor: Only 13 to 15 patients were included in the comparisons of baseline and follow-up blood repertoires. Confirming at a functional level the hypothesis that regional TCRs recognize regional mutations was considered to require additional single-cell paired TCR alpha and beta sequencing. Ubiquitous expanded tumor TCRs were detected in blood more often at tumor resection than at routine follow-up.

Between the V and J ends, shortened by 4 bases and 0 bases respectively, the junction contains 8 bases. The CDR3 numbers 13 residues from cysteine through phenylalanine. Of the read, only the CDR3 DNA is kept; its 39 bases are in frame from base 1. CDR1 and CDR2 are read off the germline V gene as SGHRS and YFSETQ. This clonotype was detected ten times or more. The antigen this receptor binds is unknown. Nothing much larger sits one base from this clone, and base qualities are not available. Library preparation was by 5' RACE. The listed sequencing device is NextSeq 500. In the TCR library protocol, a unique molecular identifier was attached to each TCR cDNA molecule so that PCR and sequencing errors could be corrected. The original methods were these. TCR identification, UMI-based error correction and CDR3 extraction were all carried out with Decombinator tools. Expanded TCRs were defined as those above a frequency of 2 per 1,000, corresponding to the top 1% of the tumor frequency distribution. Renyi diversity was calculated using the R vegan package after each repertoire was subsampled 100 times to 5,000 TCRs. To build CDR3 similarity networks, amino acid triplet string-kernel similarity was used, and CDR3s were connected when their pairwise similarity was above 0.82. The raw public data were reprocessed by TCRdb itself: fastp quality trimming at Q25, MiXCR clonotype calling, in-frame beta chains only. A single entry per CDR3 protein holds the most common genes and DNA from its merged rows. TCRdb's processing, not the authors', yielded these V and J calls. This sample lists 35,000 to 45,000 distinct CDR3 sequences; just over 7.5% were detected once. Over 8% of the sample lies in the top ten.

The sample's time point label is to be understood as: blood at routine non-recurrence follow-up after resection. Whole RNA extracted from tumor and nontumor lung tissue, or from cryopreserved PBMC samples, was used for TCR sequencing without cell sorting. Patients were selected for TCR sequencing only if sufficient RNA was available from at least two tumor regions. This sequence was found in a male donor with early-stage non-small cell lung cancer. This specimen consisted of PBMCs, obtained at follow-up. The chain is made from TRBV5-1 and TRBJ2-7; a tentative D call is TRBD2 (5 bases match). The CDR3 reads CASSPRASYEQYF. The nucleotide sequence reads TGCGCCAGCAGCCCGCGGGCCTCCTACGAGCAGTACTTC.